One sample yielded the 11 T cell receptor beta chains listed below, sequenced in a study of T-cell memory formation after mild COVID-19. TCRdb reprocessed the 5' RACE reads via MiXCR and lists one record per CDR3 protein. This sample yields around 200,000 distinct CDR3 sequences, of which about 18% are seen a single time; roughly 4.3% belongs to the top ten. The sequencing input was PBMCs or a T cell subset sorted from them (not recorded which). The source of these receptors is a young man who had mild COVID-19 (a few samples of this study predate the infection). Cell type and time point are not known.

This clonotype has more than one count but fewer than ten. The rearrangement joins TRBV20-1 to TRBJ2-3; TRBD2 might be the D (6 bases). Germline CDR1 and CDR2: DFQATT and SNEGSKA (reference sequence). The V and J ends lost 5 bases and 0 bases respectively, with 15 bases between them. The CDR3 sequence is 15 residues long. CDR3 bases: TGCAGTGCTTCCGAAAGCCGGGGGAGCACAGATACGCAGTATTTT. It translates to CSASESRGSTDTQYF.

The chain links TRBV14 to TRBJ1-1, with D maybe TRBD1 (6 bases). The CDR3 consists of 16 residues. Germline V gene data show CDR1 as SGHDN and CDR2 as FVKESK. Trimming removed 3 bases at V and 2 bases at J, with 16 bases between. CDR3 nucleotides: TGTGCCAGCAGCCATGCACAGGGCGGCGGTAACACTGAAGCTTTCTTT. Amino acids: CASSHAQGGGNTEAFF.

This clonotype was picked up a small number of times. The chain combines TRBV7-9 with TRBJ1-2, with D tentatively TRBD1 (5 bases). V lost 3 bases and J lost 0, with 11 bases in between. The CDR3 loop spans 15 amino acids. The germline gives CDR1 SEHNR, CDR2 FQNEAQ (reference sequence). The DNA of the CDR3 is TGTGCCAGCAGCTTTCTGGGGGGGTCTAACTATGGCTACACCTTC. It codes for CASSFLGGSNYGYTF.

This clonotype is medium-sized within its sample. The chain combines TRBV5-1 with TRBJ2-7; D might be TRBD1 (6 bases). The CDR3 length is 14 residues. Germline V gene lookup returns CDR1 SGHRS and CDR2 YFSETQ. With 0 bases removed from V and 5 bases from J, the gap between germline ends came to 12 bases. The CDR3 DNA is TGCGCCAGCAGCTTGGGGGACACAGGGAACGAGCAGTACTTC. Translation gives CASSLGDTGNEQYF.

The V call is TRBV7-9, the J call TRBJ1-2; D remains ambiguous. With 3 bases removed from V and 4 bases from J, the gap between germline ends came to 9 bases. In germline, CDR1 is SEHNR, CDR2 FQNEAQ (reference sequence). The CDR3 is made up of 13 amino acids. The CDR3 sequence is CASSLRASYGYTF. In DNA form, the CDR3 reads TGTGCCAGCAGCTTGCGGGCGTCCTATGGCTACACCTTC.

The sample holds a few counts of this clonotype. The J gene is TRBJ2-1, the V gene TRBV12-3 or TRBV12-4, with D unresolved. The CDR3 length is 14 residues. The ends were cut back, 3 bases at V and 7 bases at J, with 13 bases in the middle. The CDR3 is CASSFDFGANEQFF. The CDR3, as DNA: TGTGCCAGCAGTTTTGACTTCGGAGCGAATGAGCAGTTCTTC.

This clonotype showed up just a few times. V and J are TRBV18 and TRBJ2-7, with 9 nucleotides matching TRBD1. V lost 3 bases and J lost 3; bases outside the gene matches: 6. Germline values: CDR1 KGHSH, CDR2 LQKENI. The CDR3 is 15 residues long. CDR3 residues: CASSPGQGTYYEQYF. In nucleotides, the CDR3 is TGTGCCAGCTCACCCGGACAGGGGACTTACTACGAGCAGTACTTC.

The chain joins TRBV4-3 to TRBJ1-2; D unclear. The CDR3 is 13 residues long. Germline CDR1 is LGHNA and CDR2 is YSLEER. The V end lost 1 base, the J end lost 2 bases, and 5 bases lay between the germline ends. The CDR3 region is CASSQGINYGYTF. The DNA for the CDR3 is TGCGCCAGCAGCCAAGGTATCAACTATGGCTACACCTTC.

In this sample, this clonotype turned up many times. CDR3 sequence: CASSSRWDRAHGYTF. In DNA, the CDR3 is TGTGCCAGCAGCTCGCGGTGGGACAGGGCCCATGGCTACACCTTC. This chain joins TRBV7-2 and TRBJ1-2; 9 bases line up with TRBD1. The CDR3 runs 15 residues. V lost 4 bases, J lost 6 bases, and 9 bases stayed unmatched. CDR1 SGHTA and CDR2 FQGNSA come from the germline V gene.

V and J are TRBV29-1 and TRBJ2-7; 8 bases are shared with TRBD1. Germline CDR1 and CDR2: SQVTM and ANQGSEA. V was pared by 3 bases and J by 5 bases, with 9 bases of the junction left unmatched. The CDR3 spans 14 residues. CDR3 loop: CSVERTGTVDEQYF. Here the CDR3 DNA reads TGCAGCGTTGAGAGGACAGGGACGGTCGACGAGCAGTACTTC.

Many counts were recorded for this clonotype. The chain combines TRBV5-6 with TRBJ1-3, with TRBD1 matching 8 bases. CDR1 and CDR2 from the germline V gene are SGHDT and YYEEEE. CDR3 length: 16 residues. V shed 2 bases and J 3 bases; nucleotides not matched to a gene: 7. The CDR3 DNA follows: TGTGCCAGCAGCTTTTGGACAGGGAATATTGGAAACACCATATATTTT. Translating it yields CASSFWTGNIGNTIYF.